The 9 T cell receptor beta chains listed next were all sequenced from one sample in a study of blood T cell repertoires in COVID-19. Data came from immunoSEQ multiplex PCR; TCRdb stores just in-frame clones and leaves some out. The table has about 14,000 clones, around 91% seen once. The specimen sequenced was peripheral blood. The receptors here all came from a human donor in a cohort sampled during active COVID-19.

This clone was observed a handful of times. The gene calls are TRBV5-6 and TRBJ2-7; TRBD1 might be the D (5 bases). In germline, CDR1 is SGHDT, CDR2 YYEEEE. There are 12 residues in the CDR3. The V gene lost 2 bases and the J gene lost 4 bases, with 7 bases spanning the gap. This CDR3 is CASSFRVYEQYF. CDR3 DNA: TGTGCCAGCAGCTTCAGGGTTTACGAGCAGTACTTC.

The rearrangement links TRBV5-1 to TRBJ2-5; D is unresolved. The CDR3 loop spans 14 amino acids. V gave up 2 bases and J gave up 1 base, with 9 bases separating them. Germline CDR1 SGHRS, CDR2 YFSETQ. The DNA of the CDR3 is TGCGCCAGCAGCTTTGGGCAGGTCCAAGAGACCCAGTACTTC. Amino acids: CASSFGQVQETQYF.

This chain joins TRBV7-9 and TRBJ2-1, with 8 bases that match TRBD1. The CDR3 covers 14 residues. Germline trimming cut 3 bases from V and 7 bases from J; bases unmatched to any gene: 5. Germline values: CDR1 SEHNR, CDR2 FQNEAQ (reference sequence). CDR3 bases: TGTGCCAGCAGCTTGGACAGGGAAGGTAATGAGCAGTTCTTC. Its translation is CASSLDREGNEQFF.

The chain combines TRBV9 with TRBJ1-4, with 10 positions matching TRBD1. This CDR3 region has 16 residues. The germline gives CDR1 SGDLS, CDR2 YYNGEE. Unmatched junction bases numbered 10, after V lost 4 bases and J lost 7 bases. The CDR3 loop is CASSPPGQGPREKLFF. CDR3 coding DNA: TGTGCCAGCAGCCCTCCGGGACAGGGGCCGCGTGAAAAACTGTTTTTT.

V is TRBV28 and J is TRBJ1-1, with TRBD1 matching over 7 bases. Germline V gives CDR1 MDHEN, CDR2 SYDVKM. The V and J ends lost 7 bases and 4 bases, in that order; junction bases with no gene match: 3. The CDR3 has 12 amino acids. The CDR3 DNA reads TGTGCCAGCACGGGACAGATCACTGAAGCTTTCTTT. It codes for CASTGQITEAFF. The whole variable domain, filled in from reference TRBV28 and TRBJ1-1, reads DVKVTQSSRYLVKRTGEKVFLECVQDMDHENMFWYRQDPGLGLRLIYFSYDVKMKEKGDIPEGYSVSREKKERFSLILESASTNQTSMYLCASTGQITEAFFGQGTRLTVV.

This clone was detected a few times. This chain uses TRBV28 with TRBJ1-4; possible D gene TRBD1, 6 bases. V lost 7 bases and J 8 bases, leaving 17 bases between the germline ends. This CDR3 comprises 14 residues. The germline V gene encodes CDR1 MDHEN and CDR2 SYDVKM. CDR3 amino acids: CASTPGGTPEKLFF. The CDR3 DNA sequence: TGTGCCAGCACCCCCGGGGGGACACCAGAAAAACTGTTTTTT.

J is TRBJ1-5 and V is TRBV6-2 or TRBV6-3; 10 nucleotides match TRBD1. Trimming removed 5 bases from V and 6 bases from J; junction bases left unmatched: 7. There are 15 residues in the CDR3. Germline-derived CDR1 and CDR2 are MNHEY and SVGEGT. CDR3 DNA sequence: TGTGCCAGCAGTGGGACAGGGGTAGGTCGTCAGCCCCAGCATTTT. This codes for CASSGTGVGRQPQHF.

The chain couples TRBV28 to TRBJ2-7, with TRBD1 matching over 10 bases. J was trimmed by 4 bases and V by 5 bases; bases with no gene match: 11. The CDR3 runs 16 residues. Looked up from germline, CDR1 is MDHEN and CDR2 is SYDVKM. In DNA form, the CDR3 reads TGTGCCAGCAGTCTTCCGGGACAGGGGTTTGAGTACGAGCAGTACTTC. Protein product: CASSLPGQGFEYEQYF. Drawing the rest from reference TRBV28 and TRBJ2-7, the complete variable domain is DVKVTQSSRYLVKRTGEKVFLECVQDMDHENMFWYRQDPGLGLRLIYFSYDVKMKEKGDIPEGYSVSREKKERFSLILESASTNQTSMYLCASSLPGQGFEYEQYFGPGTRLTVT.

This chain uses TRBV19 with TRBJ2-2, with 7 positions matching TRBD1. CDR3 size: 15 residues. Germline CDR1 reads LNHDA; CDR2 reads SQIVND (reference sequence). J lost 7 bases, V lost 5 bases, and 10 bases had no gene match. The CDR3 protein is CASSPSRGFSGELFF. For the CDR3, the DNA is TGTGCCAGTAGTCCATCCAGGGGGTTTAGCGGGGAGCTGTTTTTT.